The 31 T cell receptor beta chains reported below all come from one sample, sequenced in a study of neurological immune-mediated disorders. MiXCR was run by TCRdb on the 5' RACE reads, yielding one entry per CDR3 protein. The sample yields 9,500 to 13,000 distinct CDR3 sequences, around 21% seen once. The sample comprised CD8+ T cells from blood. These receptors were collected from a woman between 55 and 75 years old with HTLV-1-associated myelopathy (HAM/TSP).

Ten or more counts support this clonotype. V usage is TRBV20-1 and J usage is TRBJ2-1; 10 bases are shared with TRBD2. Trimming cost V 4 bases and J 7 bases; bases outside gene matches: 7. Germline CDR1 and CDR2: DFQATT and SNEGSKA (reference sequence). The CDR3 is made up of 14 amino acids. The CDR3 here is CSATSGGAANEQFF. DNA for the CDR3: TGCAGTGCTACAAGCGGGGGGGCGGCAAATGAGCAGTTCTTC.

By share, this clonotype ranks as medium-sized. The V and J genes are TRBV20-1 and TRBJ2-3; maybe TRBD2 (7 bases). CDR1 and CDR2 from the germline V gene are DFQATT and SNEGSKA (reference sequence). Between the trimmed V and J ends, which lost 0 bases and 1 base, there was a span of 14 bases. There are 16 residues in the CDR3. Here the CDR3 reads CSARDGGGRGTDTQYF. Here the CDR3 DNA reads TGCAGTGCTAGAGATGGGGGGGGGCGTGGCACAGATACGCAGTATTTT.

This clonotype occurred many times. The rearrangement joins TRBV9 to TRBJ1-3; no reliable D call. Germline V gives CDR1 SGDLS, CDR2 YYNGEE. V was pared by 5 bases and J by 2 bases, with 14 bases between. The CDR3 is 15 residues long. The CDR3 is CASRPGNSPGNTIYF. The CDR3, as DNA: TGTGCCAGCAGGCCCGGAAACTCTCCTGGAAACACCATATATTTT. Combining the CDR3 with reference TRBV9 and TRBJ1-3 gives the whole variable domain DSGVTQTPKHLITATGQRVTLRCSPRSGDLSVYWYQQSLDQGLQFLIQYYNGEERAKGNILERFSAQQFPDLHSELNLSSLELGDSALYFCASRPGNSPGNTIYFGEGSWLTVV.

The chain is built from TRBV18 and TRBJ2-2; 9 bases map to TRBD2. CDR1 is KGHSH, CDR2 LQKENI, per germline. V was pared by 3 bases and J by 4 bases, with 0 bases of the junction left unmatched. The CDR3 runs 14 residues. CDR3 in amino acids: CASSPSGSTGELFF. The CDR3 DNA sequence: TGTGCCAGCTCACCTAGCGGGAGCACCGGGGAGCTGTTTTTT.

This clonotype was recorded many times. The V and J genes are TRBV5-1 and TRBJ2-2; the match to TRBD2 covers 15 bases. V was pared by 4 bases and J by 6 bases, with 10 bases of the junction left unmatched. This CDR3 spans 18 amino acids. The V gene's germline CDR1 is SGHRS and CDR2 YFSETQ. CDR3 residues: CASSGRTSGGAVSGELFF. The DNA for the CDR3 is TGCGCCAGCAGCGGGAGGACTAGCGGGGGGGCCGTCTCCGGGGAGCTGTTTTTT.

This clonotype occurred many times. CDR3 coding DNA: TGTGCCAGCAGTTTCTTGTTCCAACGGGACACTGAAGCTTTCTTT. This encodes CASSFLFQRDTEAFF. The chain carries TRBV27 and TRBJ1-1; D ambiguous. CDR3 size: 15 residues. Germline CDR1 and CDR2: MNHEY and SMNVEV (reference sequence). V was pared by 3 bases and J by 3 bases, with 14 bases between.

This clonotype was found many times. This rearrangement joins TRBV20-1 to TRBJ2-3; the D is unclear. With 0 bases removed from V and 2 bases from J, the gap between germline ends came to 18 bases. CDR1 and CDR2 (germline): DFQATT, SNEGSKA (reference sequence). The CDR3 is made up of 17 amino acids. DNA of the CDR3: TGCAGTGCTAGAGATCTCAGCCCCAGTAGCTTCACAGATACGCAGTATTTT. Translated: CSARDLSPSSFTDTQYF.

The gene calls are TRBV2 and TRBJ1-1; 7 bases line up with TRBD1. The ends lost 5 bases at V and 5 bases at J; junction bases unmatched: 11. This CDR3 comprises 15 residues. Germline assignment: CDR1 SNHLY and CDR2 FYNNEI. CDR3 residues: CASSRRGAQGTEAFF. The CDR3, as DNA: TGTGCCAGCAGTCGCAGGGGGGCCCAGGGAACTGAAGCTTTCTTT.

This chain links TRBV18 with TRBJ2-7; D is perhaps TRBD1 (5 bases). This CDR3 has 12 residues. Germline CDR1 reads KGHSH; CDR2 reads LQKENI. Trimming left V 2 bases short and J 3 bases short, with 5 bases between. The chain's CDR3 is CASSPDSYEQYF. DNA of the CDR3: TGTGCCAGCTCACCAGACAGCTACGAGCAGTACTTC.

Points on this clonotype: The junction differs from germline at one of its ends, possibly a read error. The rearrangement joins TRBV20-1 to TRBJ1-2; 8 nucleotides match TRBD1. This CDR3 has 10 amino acids. From germline, CDR1 is DFQATT and CDR2 SNEGSKA (reference sequence). CDR3 sequence: CSGDRHGHNF. The CDR3 DNA reads as TGCAGTGGGGACAGGCATGGCCACAACTTC.

This clonotype was counted only a few times. The chain combines TRBV11-2 with TRBJ2-1, with D unresolved. Trimming left V 2 bases short and J 9 bases short, with 17 bases between. Germline loops: CDR1 SGHAT, CDR2 FQNNGV. The CDR3 consists of 15 residues. For the CDR3, the DNA is TGTGCCAGCAGCTTACGCCCGCTCTCCGGCGGTGAGCAGTTCTTC. This translates into CASSLRPLSGGEQFF. Combining the CDR3 with reference TRBV11-2 and TRBJ2-1 gives the whole variable domain EAGVAQSPRYKIIEKRQSVAFWCNPISGHATLYWYQQILGQGPKLLIQFQNNGVVDDSQLPKDRFSAERLKGVDSTLKIQPAKLEDSAVYLCASSLRPLSGGEQFFGPGTRLTVL.

This clonotype came up many times. J is TRBJ2-1 and V is TRBV12-3 or TRBV12-4; 10 bases agree with TRBD2. After removal of 6 bases from V and 5 bases from J, the junction contained 7 bases not matched to a gene. This CDR3 comprises 15 residues. The DNA for the CDR3 is TGTGCCAGCAGCCTAAGCGGGGGGGCGAACAATGAGCAGTTCTTC. It translates to CASSLSGGANNEQFF.

The gene calls are TRBV2 and TRBJ2-1; perhaps TRBD2 as D (5 bases). The CDR3 runs to 15 residues. Per germline, CDR1 SNHLY and CDR2 FYNNEI. The germline V and J ends were trimmed by 4 bases and 0 bases, with 10 bases remaining between them. This chain's CDR3 is CASSGTGNSYNEQFF. CDR3 bases: TGTGCCAGCAGTGGTACGGGGAACTCCTACAATGAGCAGTTCTTC. Combining the CDR3 with reference TRBV2 and TRBJ2-1 gives the whole variable domain EPEVTQTPSHQVTQMGQEVILRCVPISNHLYFYWYRQILGQKVEFLVSFYNNEISEKSEIFDDQFSVERPDGSNFTLKIRSTKLEDSAMYFCASSGTGNSYNEQFFGPGTRLTVL.

V is TRBV5-1 and J is TRBJ2-7; a possible D gene is TRBD1 (6 bases). V lost 2 bases to trimming and J lost 5 bases, with 14 bases between them. Germline-derived CDR1 and CDR2 are SGHRS and YFSETQ. The CDR3 has 14 residues. The CDR3 reads CASSFGDMVHEQYF. CDR3 sequence (DNA): TGCGCCAGCAGCTTCGGGGACATGGTTCACGAGCAGTACTTC.

This clonotype was detected ten times or more. The chain carries TRBV5-1 and TRBJ2-7; D is undetermined. CDR3 length equals 16 residues. Germline-derived CDR1 and CDR2 are SGHRS and YFSETQ. Trimming removed 1 base from V and 0 bases from J, with 14 bases in between. CDR3 in DNA: TGCGCCAGCAGCTTGCGTTGGGAAAGCAACTCCTACGAGCAGTACTTC. Residues: CASSLRWESNSYEQYF.

This clonotype was seen ten or more times. The V gene is TRBV5-4, the J gene TRBJ1-1; maybe TRBD1 (5 bases). The CDR3 consists of 16 residues. The V gene's germline CDR1 is SGHNT and CDR2 YYREEE (reference sequence). V was cut by 0 bases and J by 5 bases, with 17 bases left in between. The CDR3 spells CASSLAGWGVTTEAFF. The CDR3 nucleotides are TGTGCCAGCAGCTTGGCCGGATGGGGGGTAACAACTGAAGCTTTCTTT.

In this sample, this clonotype turned up many times. The chain recombines TRBV2 with TRBJ2-3; 10 nucleotides match TRBD1. Looked up from germline, CDR1 is SNHLY and CDR2 is FYNNEI. The junction had 11 bases not matched to a gene; V was cut back by 7 bases and J by 1 base. The CDR3 is made up of 17 amino acids. DNA of the CDR3: TGTGCCAGCAATACAAATGCCGGGACAGGGGGCACAGATACGCAGTATTTT. Its translation is CASNTNAGTGGTDTQYF.

The chain employs TRBV27 and TRBJ2-7, with D perhaps matching TRBD1 (5 bases). The CDR3 is made up of 17 amino acids. The V end was cut by 1 base, the J end by 3 bases, with 19 bases between. Germline values: CDR1 MNHEY, CDR2 SMNVEV (reference sequence). CDR3 loop: CASSLFPGSNYGYEQYF. In nucleotides, the CDR3 is TGTGCCAGCAGTTTATTTCCAGGGTCCAACTATGGCTACGAGCAGTACTTC.

The V call is TRBV11-2, the J call TRBJ2-1, with 7 bases fitting TRBD2. V lost 4 bases and J lost 6; bases outside the gene matches: 6. Germline V gives CDR1 SGHAT, CDR2 FQNNGV. The CDR3 runs 14 residues. The CDR3 reads CASSSSGTANEQFF. The CDR3 nucleotides read TGTGCCAGCAGCTCTAGCGGCACCGCCAATGAGCAGTTCTTC.

For the CDR3, the DNA is TGTGCCACCAGCAGCCAGACAGGTGACCTAGGGGCCCAGCATTTT. It codes for CATSSQTGDLGAQHF. The chain is built from TRBV15 and TRBJ1-5; D is perhaps TRBD1 (6 bases). CDR3 length: 15 residues. Germline CDR1 is LNHNV and CDR2 is YYDKDF (reference sequence). Trimming left V 3 bases short and J 11 bases short, with 20 bases between. Full variable domain (outside the CDR3, taken from reference TRBV15 and TRBJ1-5): DAMVIQNPRYQVTQFGKPVTLSCSQTLNHNVMYWYQQKSSQAPKLLFHYYDKDFNNEADTPDNFQSRRPNTSFCFLDIRSPGLGDTAMYLCATSSQTGDLGAQHFGDGTRLSIL.

This clonotype occurred many times. This rearrangement joins TRBV20-1 to TRBJ2-4; D may correspond to TRBD1 or TRBD2 (5 bases each). The CDR3 totals 15 residues. V dropped 4 bases and J dropped 3 bases, with 16 bases sitting between them. Germline V lookup: CDR1 DFQATT, CDR2 SNEGSKA (reference sequence). Written as DNA, the CDR3 is TGCAGTGCTACCGACCTGGGGGTGGGCAAAAACATTCAGTACTTC. Translation gives CSATDLGVGKNIQYF.

Many counts were recorded for this clonotype. The chain is built from TRBV20-1 and TRBJ1-1, with D perhaps TRBD1 (6 bases). The V end was cut by 3 bases, the J end by 4 bases, with 18 bases between. The CDR3 runs 15 residues. Per the germline V gene, CDR1 is DFQATT and CDR2 is SNEGSKA (reference sequence). CDR3 nucleotides: TGCAGTGCTAGGGGGCAAGGGACATCAAGCACTGAAGCTTTCTTT. Translating it yields CSARGQGTSSTEAFF.

J is TRBJ1-1 and V is TRBV20-1; 9 positions match TRBD1. The V segment lost 5 bases and the J segment 5 bases; nucleotides outside the gene matches: 9. There are 14 residues in the CDR3. CDR1 is DFQATT and CDR2 is SNEGSKA in the germline V gene (reference sequence). The CDR3 is CSAFRDRVTTEAFF. The CDR3, as DNA: TGCAGTGCTTTCCGGGACAGGGTGACGACTGAAGCTTTCTTT.

This clonotype was seen ten or more times. V gene TRBV20-1 combines with J gene TRBJ1-1; perhaps TRBD1 as D (6 bases). Germline-derived CDR1 and CDR2 are DFQATT and SNEGSKA (reference sequence). The CDR3 has 13 amino acids. Trimming removed 0 bases from V and 6 bases from J, with 11 bases in between. This CDR3 reads CSARDGGLAEAFF. The CDR3 DNA sequence: TGCAGTGCTAGAGATGGGGGCTTAGCTGAAGCTTTCTTT.

This clonotype occurred many times. The V and J genes are TRBV7-8 and TRBJ2-7; D gene ambiguous. The V gene's germline CDR1 is SGHVS and CDR2 FQNEAQ. Deletions cut 5 bases from V and 2 bases from J, with 13 bases between. This CDR3 is 14 amino acids long. CDR3 loop: CASSQNQLAYEQYF. DNA of the CDR3: TGTGCCAGCAGCCAAAACCAGTTAGCCTACGAGCAGTACTTC.

There are a few counts of this clonotype. The chain couples TRBV20-1 to TRBJ2-1; TRBD2 aligns across 8 bases. The CDR3 extends over 14 amino acids. Germline loops: CDR1 DFQATT, CDR2 SNEGSKA (reference sequence). J lost 6 bases, V lost 4 bases, and 8 bases had no gene match. CDR3 coding DNA: TGCAGTGCTATCTCCGGGGGGGCGGCCAATGAGCAGTTCTTC. Residues: CSAISGGAANEQFF.

At least ten counts were recorded for this clonotype. This chain joins TRBV5-1 and TRBJ2-1, with 11 bases that match TRBD1. The CDR3 has 15 residues. Unmatched junction bases numbered 6, after V lost 3 bases and J lost 7 bases. Per germline, CDR1 SGHRS and CDR2 YFSETQ. CDR3 sequence: CASSYRDRGRNEQFF. The DNA for the CDR3 is TGCGCCAGCAGCTACCGGGACAGGGGGAGAAATGAGCAGTTCTTC.

The sample holds many counts of this clonotype. The chain combines TRBV5-1 with TRBJ2-7; 7 bases map to TRBD1. Germline trimming cut 0 bases from V and 3 bases from J; bases unmatched to any gene: 3. The CDR3 sequence is 14 residues long. Germline V gene lookup returns CDR1 SGHRS and CDR2 YFSETQ. The CDR3 reads CASSLADRVYEQYF. The CDR3, as DNA: TGCGCCAGCAGCTTGGCTGACAGGGTCTACGAGCAGTACTTC.

This clonotype was counted ten times or more. The chain couples TRBV10-3 to TRBJ2-5; TRBD2 matches 10 bases. V shed 3 bases, J shed 1 base, and the junction held 2 bases outside the gene matches. The CDR3 length is 15 residues. Germline loops: CDR1 ENHRY, CDR2 SYGVKD. In DNA form, the CDR3 reads TGTGCCATCAGTGATGGGACTAGCGTCCAAGAGACCCAGTACTTC. It translates to CAISDGTSVQETQYF.

This sequence joins TRBV24-1 and TRBJ2-5; 9 positions agree with TRBD1. With 9 bases clipped from V and 5 bases from J, the junction kept 12 bases outside the gene matches. CDR3 length: 15 amino acids. Germline assignment: CDR1 KGHDR and CDR2 SFDVKD. CDR3 nucleotides: TGTGCCACCTCTGAACCGACAGGGGGTTGGGAGACCCAGTACTTC. Its translation is CATSEPTGGWETQYF.

This chain uses TRBV20-1 with TRBJ2-2, with unresolved D. V lost 5 bases and J 4 bases, leaving 8 bases between the germline ends. CDR3 length: 12 amino acids. CDR1 and CDR2 from the germline V gene are DFQATT and SNEGSKA (reference sequence). CDR3 nucleotide sequence: TGCAGTGCTCTCAGGTCCACCGGGGAGCTGTTTTTT. This translates into CSALRSTGELFF.